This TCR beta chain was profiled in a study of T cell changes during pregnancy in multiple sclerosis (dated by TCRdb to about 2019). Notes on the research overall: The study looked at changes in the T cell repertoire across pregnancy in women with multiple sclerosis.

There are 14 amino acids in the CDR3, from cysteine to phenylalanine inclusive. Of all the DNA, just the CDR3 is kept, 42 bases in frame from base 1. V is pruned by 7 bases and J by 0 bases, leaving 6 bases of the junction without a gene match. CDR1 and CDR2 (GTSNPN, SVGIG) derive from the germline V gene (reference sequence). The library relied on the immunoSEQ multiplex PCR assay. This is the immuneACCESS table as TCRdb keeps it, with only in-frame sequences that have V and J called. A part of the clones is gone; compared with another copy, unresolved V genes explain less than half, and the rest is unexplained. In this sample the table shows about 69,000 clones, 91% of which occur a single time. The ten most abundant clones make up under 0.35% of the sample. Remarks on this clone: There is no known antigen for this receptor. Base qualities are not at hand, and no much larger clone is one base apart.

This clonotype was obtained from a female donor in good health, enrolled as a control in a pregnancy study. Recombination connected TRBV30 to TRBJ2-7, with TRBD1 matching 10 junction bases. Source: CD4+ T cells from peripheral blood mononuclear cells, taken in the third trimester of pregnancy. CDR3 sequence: CAFLTGGFSYEQYF. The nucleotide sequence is TGTGCCTTCTTGACAGGGGGCTTCTCCTACGAGCAGTACTTC.